This T cell receptor beta chain emerged from a study of cytotoxic CD8 clonotypes in ibrutinib-treated CLL. Looking at the study overall: Response sampling took place at median 12 months of treatment, range 6 to 36. Sequenced samples delivered averages of around 250,000 productive templates and 94,082 productive rearrangements. Study-level results: Clonality was higher at baseline than in age-matched healthy donors and tracked circulating CD8+ T-cell counts.

Using immunoSEQ multiplex PCR, the repertoire was profiled, and TCRdb retains in-frame clones only, with some absent. The profile shows tens of thousands of clones, 55% to 75% of them singletons. This clone was found a few times. The antigen is undetermined. Other nucleotide sequences in the sample specify the same CDR3. Germline V gene lookup returns CDR1 SEHNR and CDR2 FQNEAQ (reference sequence). V was pared by 3 bases and J by 1 base, with 3 bases of the junction left unmatched. The length of the CDR3 is 15 residues. The rearrangement joins TRBV7-9 to TRBJ1-5; 7 bases fit TRBD1. This material consisted of PBMCs, taken after 12 months of ibrutinib treatment. The source of this sequence is a human donor with chronic lymphocytic leukemia. CDR3 sequence: CASSLGTDSNQPQHF. CDR3 nucleotides: TGTGCCAGCAGCTTGGGGACAGACAGCAATCAGCCCCAGCATTTT.